This TCR beta chain was documented in a study of long-term antiretroviral therapy in people with HIV. Study-level findings and limits: Diversity measured after ART increased yet remained under transplant donor controls. ART adherence, viral resistance and therapy changes went unrecorded.

This clone has just a few counts. Its antigen is undetermined. Germline V CDR1 and CDR2: SEHNR, FQNEAQ (reference sequence). This CDR3 is built from 13 residues. V was pared by 2 bases and J by 3 bases, with 8 bases between. Sequencing used immunoSEQ v3.0 at survey level. Measured with immunoSEQ multiplex PCR; TCRdb has only the in-frame clones, and not every one. This table has around 9,800 clones, 81% appearing once. Sequenced here: unsorted PBMCs, sampled 1.8 years after starting antiretroviral therapy. The rearrangement joins TRBV7-9 to TRBJ2-7; D unresolved. This clonotype was sampled from a man between 35 and 55 years old with HIV. The CDR3 DNA sequence: TGTGCCAGCAGCTTAACCGAGAACTACGAGCAGTACTTC. It is translated as CASSLTENYEQYF.